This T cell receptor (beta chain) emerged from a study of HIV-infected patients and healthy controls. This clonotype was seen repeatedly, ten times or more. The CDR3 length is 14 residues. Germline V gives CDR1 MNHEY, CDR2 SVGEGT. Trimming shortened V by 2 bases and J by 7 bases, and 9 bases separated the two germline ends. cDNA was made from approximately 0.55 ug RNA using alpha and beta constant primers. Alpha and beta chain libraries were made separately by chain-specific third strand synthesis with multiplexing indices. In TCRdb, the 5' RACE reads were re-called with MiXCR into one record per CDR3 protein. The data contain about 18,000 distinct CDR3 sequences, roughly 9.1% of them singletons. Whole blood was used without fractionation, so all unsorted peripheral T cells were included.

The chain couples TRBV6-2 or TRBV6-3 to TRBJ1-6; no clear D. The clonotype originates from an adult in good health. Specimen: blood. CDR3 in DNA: TGTGCCAGCAGTTACCCGACGGAAAATTCACCCCTCCACTTT. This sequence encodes CASSYPTENSPLHF.